The 14 T cell receptor beta chains listed next were all sequenced from one sample in a study of brain T cells in children with intractable seizures. Regarding time point: blood from clinic visit 5 months post-surgery; TSC patient then seizure free. Here immunoSEQ multiplex PCR was the method, and the copy in TCRdb shows in-frame clones only, minus some. Of about 320,000 clones in the sample, about 93% were seen once. Sample: peripheral blood, taken roughly 5 months after surgery. The origin of the receptors is a boy in the first two years of life with tuberous sclerosis and intractable seizures.

V gene TRBV12-3 or TRBV12-4 combines with J gene TRBJ2-5; the D is unclear. Deletions cut 4 bases from V and 4 bases from J, with 7 bases between. The CDR3 extends over 12 amino acids. CDR3 residues: CASSSRRETQYF. The DNA for the CDR3 is TGTGCCAGCAGTTCCCGGAGAGAGACCCAGTACTTC.

The V call is TRBV6-5, the J call TRBJ1-2, with 7 bases fitting TRBD1. V dropped 6 bases and J dropped 2; count of bases not matched to a gene: 9. CDR3 length: 15 residues. Per germline, CDR1 MNHEY and CDR2 SVGAGI. The CDR3: CASRVPGGLNYGYTF. For the CDR3, the DNA is TGTGCCAGCAGGGTCCCAGGGGGACTAAACTATGGCTACACCTTC.

V and J are TRBV5-6 and TRBJ1-2; D possibly corresponds to TRBD1 (6 bases). The CDR3 extends over 14 amino acids. Germline V gene data show CDR1 as SGHDT and CDR2 as YYEEEE. V lost 2 bases and J 5 bases, leaving 13 bases between the germline ends. In nucleotides, the CDR3 is TGTGCCAGCAGCTTAGGTACAGGGCAGTATGGCTACACCTTC. This encodes CASSLGTGQYGYTF.

The chain combines TRBV3-1 (or the pseudogene TRBV3-2) with TRBJ1-3; D possibly corresponds to TRBD1 (5 bases). Between the trimmed V and J ends, which lost 2 bases and 0 bases, there was a span of 23 bases. The CDR3 has 20 amino acids. Germline V gene sequence: CDR1 LGHDT, CDR2 YNNKEL (reference sequence). CDR3 sequence reads: CASSQRVRDSVTLSGNTIYF. The CDR3 DNA is TGTGCCAGCAGCCAACGGGTTCGGGACTCCGTAACCCTCTCTGGAAACACCATATATTTT.

The chain employs TRBV7-8 and TRBJ2-3, with 8 positions matching TRBD2. Germline V gene sequence: CDR1 SGHVS, CDR2 FQNEAQ. This CDR3 has 18 amino acids. V shed 1 base and J 1 base; nucleotides not matched to a gene: 10. CDR3 DNA sequence: TGTGCCAGCAGCTTAGTTAGCGGGGTCACCTGGGGCACAGATACGCAGTATTTT. Residues: CASSLVSGVTWGTDTQYF. Drawing the rest from reference TRBV7-8 and TRBJ2-3, the complete variable domain is GAGVSQSPRYKVAKRGQDVALRCDPISGHVSLFWYQQALGQGPEFLTYFQNEAQLDKSGLPSDRFFAERPEGSVSTLKIQRTQQEDSAVYLCASSLVSGVTWGTDTQYFGPGTRLTVL.

The chain uses TRBV7-2 and TRBJ2-7; D perhaps matches TRBD2 (6 bases). V lost 3 bases and J 0 bases, leaving 9 bases between the germline ends. CDR1 SGHTA and CDR2 FQGNSA come from the germline V gene. The CDR3 covers 14 residues. DNA of the CDR3: TGTGCCAGCAGCTTGGCCGGGGGCTCCTACGAGCAGTACTTC. Translated: CASSLAGGSYEQYF.

This sequence joins TRBV28 and TRBJ2-7; D is possibly TRBD1 (5 bases). Germline values: CDR1 MDHEN, CDR2 SYDVKM. This CDR3 has 15 residues. With 5 bases removed from V and 0 bases from J, the gap between germline ends came to 14 bases. In DNA, the CDR3 is TGTGCCAGCAGTGAACCGGACACCCTCTCCTACGAGCAGTACTTC. It specifies CASSEPDTLSYEQYF.

CDR3 residues: CASSPVTAANYGYTF. CDR3 nucleotides: TGTGCCAGCAGCCCCGTGACAGCAGCTAACTATGGCTACACCTTC. This chain uses TRBV16 with TRBJ1-2; TRBD1 is a possible D gene (5 bases). This CDR3 comprises 15 residues. Trimming took 4 bases from V and 0 from J, leaving 12 bases between them. Germline values: CDR1 KGHSY, CDR2 FQNENV.

This chain uses TRBV27 with TRBJ1-1; D is uncertain. From germline, CDR1 is MNHEY and CDR2 SMNVEV (reference sequence). The length of the CDR3 is 14 residues. V dropped 3 bases and J dropped 0 bases, with 8 bases sitting between them. CDR3 amino acids: CASSFSNMNTEAFF. The CDR3 coding sequence is TGTGCCAGCAGTTTCTCGAACATGAACACTGAAGCTTTCTTT.

The chain links TRBV12-3 or TRBV12-4 to TRBJ2-1; D not certain. This CDR3 has 12 residues. V was clipped by 3 bases and J by 6 bases, with 6 bases between them. In nucleotides, the CDR3 is TGTGCCAGCAGTTTCATCGGCAATGAGCAGTTCTTC. It yields the protein CASSFIGNEQFF.

This chain links TRBV19 with TRBJ2-3; 8 bases align to TRBD1. V shed 5 bases, J shed 3 bases, and the junction held 7 bases outside the gene matches. This CDR3 has 15 amino acids. CDR1 is LNHDA, CDR2 SQIVND, per germline (reference sequence). In nucleotides, the CDR3 is TGTGCCAGTAGTGCCCCCGGACAGGGAACAGATACGCAGTATTTT. Encoded protein: CASSAPGQGTDTQYF.

V usage is TRBV5-6 and J usage is TRBJ1-2, with TRBD1 matching over 7 bases. Germline lookup yields CDR1 SGHDT and CDR2 YYEEEE. The trim removed 4 bases at V and 7 bases at J, leaving 4 bases unmatched. The CDR3 consists of 12 residues. CDR3 region: CASSNTGVGYTF. The CDR3 region has the DNA TGTGCCAGCAGCAACACAGGGGTTGGCTACACCTTC.

This clone appeared a single time. One end of the junction fails to match germline, which may point to a read error. V is TRBV2 and J is TRBJ1-5; D remains unclear. Germline CDR1 reads SNHLY; CDR2 reads FYNNEI. CDR3 length: 13 amino acids. In DNA form, the CDR3 reads TGTGCCAGCAGAGAAGACCCTTATCAGCCCCAGCATTTT. Its translation is CASREDPYQPQHF.

V usage is TRBV10-3 and J usage is TRBJ2-7; TRBD2 matches 7 bases. This CDR3 has 18 residues. Germline CDR1 and CDR2: ENHRY and SYGVKD. V lost 0 bases and J lost 7; bases outside the gene matches: 18. Written as DNA, the CDR3 is TGTGCCATCAGTGAGTCTGGAAAGTTGGCGGGAGAAGGCGGGGAGCAGTACTTC. Protein product: CAISESGKLAGEGGEQYF.